These T cell receptor beta chains were read from a single sample in a study of T cells after yellow fever vaccination. Using its own MiXCR run on the 5' RACE reads, TCRdb lists one record per CDR3 protein. The data contain approximately 550,000 distinct CDR3 sequences, 15% to 20% of them seen just once; the ten biggest clones take up more than 13%. Here the sequenced sample was PBMCs, taken 15 days after the yellow fever booster vaccination. These receptors originate from a man aged 30 to 45 who received the YFV17D yellow fever vaccine. Each CDR3 is given without its conserved first and last residue.

>TRBV15
ATSRLADTYNEQF
>TRBV6-2/TRBV6-3
ASSLTGLGGQF
>TRBV10-3
AISPPGGPYEQY
>TRBV13
ASSYPGLAETQY
>TRBV5-1
ASSLSPLAGGFEDTQY
>TRBV4-2
ASRETSGRIADTQY
>TRBV3-1
ASSAGTSGYEQY
>TRBV5-4
ASSLQGRQADTQY
>TRBV28
ASSLRVTEAF
>TRBV19
ASGEGSGANVLT
>TRBV12-3/TRBV12-4
ASNEQPGLASEQF
>TRBV20-1
SASRTIIGQPQH
>TRBV7-2
ASSLDAAGASYNEQF
>TRBV19
ASSTGMETQY
>TRBV19
ASRAGATDTQY
>TRBV20-1
SARVYRRPGYGYT
>TRBV30
AWSREDLLLQPQH
>TRBV7-2
ASSFGLAGGGTQY
>TRBV4-3
ASSQDRAGAYNEQF
>TRBV15
ATSRPGLSAEAF
>TRBV20-1
SGSGNNEQF
>TRBV7-8
ASSSGLDYNEQF
>TRBV4-3
ASSQQTSGASSYEQY
>TRBV15
ATSRDPAGGGEQF
>TRBV7-2
ASSRTGAYEQY
>TRBV27
ASAYGGTDTQY
>TRBV20-1
SAQGQGRTEAF